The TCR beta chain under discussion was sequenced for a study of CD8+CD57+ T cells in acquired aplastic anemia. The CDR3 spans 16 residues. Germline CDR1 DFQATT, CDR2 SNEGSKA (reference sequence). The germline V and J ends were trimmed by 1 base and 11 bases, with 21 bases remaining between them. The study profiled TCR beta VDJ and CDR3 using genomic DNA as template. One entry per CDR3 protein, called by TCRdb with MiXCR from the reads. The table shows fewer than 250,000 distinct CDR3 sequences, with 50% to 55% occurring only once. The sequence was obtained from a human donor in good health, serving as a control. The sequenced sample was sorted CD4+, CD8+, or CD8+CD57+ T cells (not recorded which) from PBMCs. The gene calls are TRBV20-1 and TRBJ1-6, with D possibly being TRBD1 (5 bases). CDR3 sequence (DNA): TGCAGTGCTAGAGGGCAGGGTATGGGGTGGGATCCACCCCTCCACTTT. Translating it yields CSARGQGMGWDPPLHF.